This record concerns one T cell receptor beta chain sequence. This clonotype was counted a single time. No antigen is known for it. Base qualities are not provided; no much larger clone lies one nucleotide away. One read alone provides weak support. Including cysteine and phenylalanine, the CDR3 has 16 amino acids. The DNA shown is the 48-base CDR3, in frame from base 1. CDR1 and CDR2, per the germline V gene, are SGDLS and YYNGEE. V lost 0 bases and J lost 4 bases, and the count of bases not matched to a germline gene is 5. These data are taken from a study of CD8 T cells in Susac syndrome (dated by TCRdb to between 2019 and 2020). Some background on the complete study: Of the Susac syndrome patients who were sequenced, about eight were in clinical remission while about six had clinically active disease. At the time of blood withdrawal, Susac syndrome patients were either therapy-naive, taking corticosteroids (with some also receiving IVIg), or on IVIg alone. Repertoire sequencing was used to test whether CD8+ T cell activation and differentiation in Susac syndrome was antigen driven. The study compared CD8+ T cell repertoire clonality among roughly eleven healthy donors, 14 Susac syndrome patients and about 16 multiple sclerosis patients. Paper-wide results and their limitations: Clonal expansion was seen in Susac syndrome CD8+ repertoires, peaking in CD8+ TEMRA cells and being greater in clinically active patients than in remitting ones. The number of individuals in the TCR sequencing and HLA analysis was acknowledged as relatively small. Looking at Susac-specific public clones, the researchers identified fewer than 20 in the total CD8+ repertoire and roughly 5 in the CD8+ TEMRA repertoire.

RNA was extracted using the RNeasy kit, and about 0.5 to 1 microgram was reverse transcribed with random hexamers. The immunoSEQ multiplex PCR assay, which covers 54 Vbeta and 13 Jbeta segments, was used to amplify TCR beta CDR3 regions. Bias from PCR amplification was corrected by using a synthetic template baseline for primer optimization and for computational correction. For the original study's pipeline: Reads were annotated to V, D and J genes according to IMGT and were analyzed with immunoSEQ Analyzer, with only productive sequences retained. To calculate clonality, Shannon entropy was normalized by log2 of the number of productive unique sequences and then subtracted from one. Public and private clones were assessed among the 100 most prevalent clones of each patient and control. A clone was defined as Susac-specific if it was absent from the healthy and MS cohorts, from about a thousand published viral clones and from other ImmuneACCESS disease sequences. The raw public data were reprocessed by TCRdb itself: fastp quality trimming at Q25, MiXCR clonotype calling, in-frame beta chains only. Entries that share a CDR3 protein sequence are merged under the most common genes and DNA. Here the V and J calls rest on TCRdb's processing, not on the authors' analysis. The sample table shows around 80,000 distinct CDR3 sequences, and approximately 93% are seen once. About 0.52% of the sample is held by the ten biggest clonotypes.

High-throughput TCR beta sequencing profiled peripheral blood CD8+ and CD4+ T cells from healthy donors, Susac syndrome patients and multiple sclerosis patients. Susac syndrome patients met recently defined diagnostic criteria for definite or probable disease. CD8+ TEMRA cells were enriched by FACS, while bulk CD8+ and CD4+ T cells were purified by magnetic negative isolation. Blood was drawn into EDTA tubes, processed within 24 hours, and PBMCs were isolated by density gradient centrifugation. PBMCs intended for TCR sequencing were frozen in liquid nitrogen and were later thawed in a 37 degrees C water bath. The sorted or isolated CD4+, CD8+ and CD8+ TEMRA cells reached a purity of at least 90%.

Sequenced: CD8+ T cells from PBMCs. This receptor chain uses TRBV9 and TRBJ2-2; TRBD2 lines up with 8 middle nucleotides. The receptor comes from a human donor with Susac syndrome. The CDR3 is CASSVAGGGATGELFF. The DNA reads TGTGCCAGCAGCGTAGCGGGGGGGGGCGCCACCGGGGAGCTGTTTTTT.